A selection of T cell receptor beta chains follows, all from one sample in a study of T-cell reconstitution after alpha-beta-depleted transplantation in children. TCRdb called the PCR reads again in MiXCR, with one record for every CDR3 protein. This sample carries fewer than 700,000 distinct CDR3 sequences, around 13% of them seen once, and the ten largest clones take around 2.2%. The sequencing used PBMCs, mostly from graft donor cells, collected 360 days after TCRalphabeta/CD19-depleted stem cell transplant. These receptor sequences come from a male patient between 5 and 17 years old who had a stem cell transplant for acute myeloid leukemia, so the T cells may come from the graft donor. CDR3s include the opening cysteine and the closing phenylalanine or tryptophan. The D gene is left open where the match is weak. Size tells how often a clone was seen (once, few, many) or the class of an expanded clone, and some rows leave it out.

J gene,D gene,clone size,V gene,CDR3 DNA,CDR3 protein
TRBJ2-1,TRBD1,few,TRBV12-3/TRBV12-4,TGTGCCAGCAATATCGGGACAGGTCTCCATGAGCAGTTCTTC,CASNIGTGLHEQFF
TRBJ1-5,-,-,TRBV5-1,TGCGCCAGCGGGCAGGACCCAAATCAGCCCCAGCATTTT,CASGQDPNQPQHF
TRBJ2-7,TRBD2,-,TRBV13,TGTGCCAGCAGCTTAGTAGGGTCTAGCGGCCGCTACGAGCAGTACTTC,CASSLVGSSGRYEQYF
TRBJ2-4,TRBD1,few,TRBV29-1,TGCAGCGTTGCGCGACAGGGACCCAAAAACATTCAGTACTTC,CSVARQGPKNIQYF
TRBJ2-1,-,few,TRBV11-2,TGTGCCAGCAGCTTAGTTGGTTCGTATGGGGACTGGCCTTACAATGAGCAGTTCTTC,CASSLVGSYGDWPYNEQFF
TRBJ2-2,TRBD2,many,TRBV29-1,TGCAGCGTTGAAAGTAGCGGGATTTTCGGGGAGCTGTTTTTT,CSVESSGIFGELFF
TRBJ2-7,TRBD1,-,TRBV7-2,TGTGCCAGCAGCATGGGGACAGGGGGCCTCCCCTCCTACGAGCAGTACTTC,CASSMGTGGLPSYEQYF
TRBJ2-7,TRBD1,many,TRBV20-1,TGCAGTGCTAACTTCGGGGACAGGTGGTACGAGCAGTACTTC,CSANFGDRWYEQYF
TRBJ2-5,TRBD2,-,TRBV7-9,TGTGCCAGCAGCCAACTAGCGGGAGTAGGAGAGACCCAGTACTTC,CASSQLAGVGETQYF
TRBJ1-1,-,-,TRBV6-2/TRBV6-3,TGTGCCAGCAGTTACTGGGGGGCCACTGAAGCTTTCTTT,CASSYWGATEAFF
TRBJ2-7,-,many,TRBV3-1,TGTGCCAGCAGCCTGGGTCTCCGCTACGAGCAGTACTTC,CASSLGLRYEQYF
TRBJ2-1,-,-,TRBV12-3/TRBV12-4,TGTGCCAGCAGTCCCGGATACCAACCACGGAACAATGAGCAGTTCTTC,CASSPGYQPRNNEQFF
TRBJ2-7,TRBD1,few,TRBV4-2,TGTGCCAGCAGCCAAGATCGGGGACAGGGGAAATCTTCCTACGAGCAGTACTTC,CASSQDRGQGKSSYEQYF
TRBJ2-3,-,-,TRBV4-3,TGCGCCAGCAGCCAAGATATTTCTTTGGCGGGTACGCAGTATTTT,CASSQDISLAGTQYF
TRBJ2-3,-,-,TRBV4-3,TGCGCCAGCAGCCAAGATCTCGCTGTTAGTTCGGGCTCAGATACGCAGTATTTT,CASSQDLAVSSGSDTQYF
TRBJ1-6,-,few,TRBV5-6,TGTGCCAGCAGCGAAGGGTACGGTCTGGCTTCACCCCTCCACTTT,CASSEGYGLASPLHF
TRBJ2-1,-,-,TRBV20-1,TGCAGTGCCCCCAGTTTAGATGAGCAGTTCTTC,CSAPSLDEQFF
TRBJ2-5,TRBD2,-,TRBV20-1,TGCAGTGGGGCCGGACTAGCGGGAGTCATCGGGGCAGAGACCCAGTACTTC,CSGAGLAGVIGAETQYF
TRBJ2-7,-,many,TRBV10-3,TGTGCCTCGCGAGGGACGGCACCTGGGAAGCAGTACTTC,CASRGTAPGKQYF
TRBJ2-7,TRBD2,many,TRBV7-9,TGTGCCAGCAGCCCTAACGGACTAGCGGCCCTCAGCCCCTACGAGCAGTACTTC,CASSPNGLAALSPYEQYF
TRBJ2-5,-,-,TRBV6-6,TGTGCCAGCCAGGGCGGCCAAGAGACCCAGTACTTC,CASQGGQETQYF
TRBJ2-7,-,few,TRBV29-1,TGCAGCGTTGAAGGGTTAGATTGGTCTCCTCCCTACGAGCAGTACTTC,CSVEGLDWSPPYEQYF
TRBJ2-3,-,many,TRBV29-1,TGCAGCGTTGAGACCGGGACAAAAAGCACAGATACGCAGTATTTT,CSVETGTKSTDTQYF
TRBJ2-4,-,many,TRBV20-1,TGCAGTGCTAGAGAGGGCACAGGCCCCAACATTCAGTACTTC,CSAREGTGPNIQYF
TRBJ2-2,TRBD1,-,TRBV9,TGTGCCAGCAGCGTATGGGACAGCAATAGGAACACCGGGGAGCTGTTTTTT,CASSVWDSNRNTGELFF
TRBJ1-4,TRBD1,few,TRBV9,TGTGCCAGCAGCTCACGTGGACAGGGAGCTTATGAAAAACTGTTTTTT,CASSSRGQGAYEKLFF
TRBJ2-4,TRBD2,few,TRBV25-1,TGTGCCAGCAGGGGAGGGGACTCAGGGGCCAAAAACATTCAGTACTTC,CASRGGDSGAKNIQYF
TRBJ2-3,TRBD2,few,TRBV29-1,TGCAGCGTTGAAGATCTTCCTAGCGGGAGAATGGGAGATACGCAGTATTTT,CSVEDLPSGRMGDTQYF
TRBJ2-7,-,few,TRBV27,TGTGCCAGCAGTTTCGCAGGGTCAAACTACGAGCAGTACTTC,CASSFAGSNYEQYF
TRBJ2-7,TRBD2,-,TRBV3-1,TGTGCCAGCAGCCAAGCCAGCGGGACTCTATACGAGCAGTACTTC,CASSQASGTLYEQYF
TRBJ2-5,TRBD2,-,TRBV28,TGTGCCAGCAGTCGTGTAGCGGGAGGGGAAGAGACCCAGTACTTC,CASSRVAGGEETQYF
TRBJ2-7,-,-,TRBV12-3/TRBV12-4,TGTGCCAGCAGTTTAGGACGGCGGCACTACGAGCAGTACTTC,CASSLGRRHYEQYF
TRBJ1-6,-,many,TRBV10-3,TGTGCCATCAGGGGATCCGGGACAAGCTCGTCACCCCTCCACTTT,CAIRGSGTSSSPLHF
TRBJ2-7,TRBD2,-,TRBV5-1,TGCGCCAGCAGAAACGGACTAGATACCTACGAGCAGTACTTC,CASRNGLDTYEQYF
TRBJ2-3,-,-,TRBV6-1,TGTGCCAGCAGTCCCTATCGGTCCCGCACAGATACGCAGTATTTT,CASSPYRSRTDTQYF
TRBJ2-1,TRBD2,few,TRBV29-1,TGCAGCGTCATAGTACGCGGGAGATTCTACAATGAGCAGTTCTTC,CSVIVRGRFYNEQFF
TRBJ2-1,TRBD2,few,TRBV12-3/TRBV12-4,TGTACCAGCTGTCCCCAGACTAGCGGGGGATTTCGCTCCTACAATGAGCAGTTCTTC,CTSCPQTSGGFRSYNEQFF
TRBJ1-1,-,few,TRBV25-1,TGTGCCAGCAGTGAAGGGGGCAGGGTGAGCATGAACACTGAAGCTTTCTTT,CASSEGGRVSMNTEAFF
TRBJ2-1,-,few,TRBV24-1,TGTGCCACCAGTGCCGGACTGAATGAGCAGTTCTTC,CATSAGLNEQFF
TRBJ2-2,-,many,TRBV10-3,TGTGCCATCCGGAGGGCCCTCGGAGACACCGGGGAGCTGTTTTTT,CAIRRALGDTGELFF
TRBJ2-1,TRBD2,few,TRBV7-2,TGTGCCAGCAGCTTGACTAGCGGGAATTTTAGGAATGAGCAGTTCTTC,CASSLTSGNFRNEQFF
TRBJ2-3,TRBD2,few,TRBV29-1,TGCAGCGTTAGCGCGGGAGTCCCCACAGATACGCAGTATTTT,CSVSAGVPTDTQYF
TRBJ2-5,-,-,TRBV24-1,TGTGCCACCAGTGATTATGGAAGGGGGGGCAGAGAGACCCAGTACTTC,CATSDYGRGGRETQYF
TRBJ2-7,TRBD2,many,TRBV20-1,TGCAGTGCTAGAGACCGCGGGAGGGCCTACGAGCAGTACTTC,CSARDRGRAYEQYF
TRBJ1-1,-,-,TRBV21-1,TGTGCCAGCAGCAAAGAGGGCCCAGATATGGGCACTGAAGCTTTCTTT,CASSKEGPDMGTEAFF